This T cell receptor (beta chain) emerged from a study of beta chain features in type 1 diabetes. Study-wide results and caveats: Type 1 diabetes patients had moderately but significantly shorter TCRB CDR3s in all four CD4+ subsets. The naive, central memory and Treg TCRB repertoires of patients appeared to be more similar to one another than those of healthy donors. For patients and controls alike, PCR might favor shorter templates to the same degree.

Each of the CD4+ naive, central memory, regulatory and stem cell-like memory populations was sorted via CD45RO/CCR7/CD25/CD127/CD95/CD27. The sample holds a few counts of this clone. Its antigen is as yet unknown. The CDR3 is made up of 14 amino acids. Germline CDR1 is SEHNR and CDR2 is FQNEAQ (reference sequence). Trimming cost V 5 bases and J 0 bases, with 10 bases left between them. Reverse transcribing all isolated RNA meant expressed TCRB transcripts were sequenced. The protocol was immunoSEQ multiplex PCR, while the TCRdb copy is restricted to in-frame clones and leaves out a portion. Among 600,000 or so clones listed, over 10% were seen once.

This chain links TRBV7-9 with TRBJ1-2; D unresolved. Sequenced sample: naive CD4+ T cells from blood. The sequence was collected from a man younger than 40 with type 1 diabetes. The CDR3 nucleotides read TGTGCCAGCAGCCCCCGGGGTACTAACTATGGCTACACCTTC. As protein: CASSPRGTNYGYTF.